Sequencing of this TCR beta chain was carried out in a study of molecular identifiers for immune sequencing clone quantification. The CDR3 spans 15 residues. Germline values: CDR1 MGHRA, CDR2 YSYEKL. J gave up 9 bases and V 2 bases, and 7 bases lay outside the gene matches. Previously published methods and listed TCR primers were used for the bulk TCR libraries. TCRdb processed the PCR reads anew with MiXCR; each CDR3 protein has one entry. Here the sample spans more than 250,000 distinct CDR3 sequences, about 20% being singletons. Naive CD8 library inputs spanned about 18,000 to 1,100,000 sorted cells and 10%, 30% or 50% RNA.

V and J are TRBV4-1 and TRBJ2-1, with 10 bases that match TRBD1. This TCR was recovered from a human donor in good health. Some libraries in this study had Jurkat cell RNA spiked in. The sample taken for sequencing was naive CD8+ T cells from blood, with Jurkat cell RNA spiked in. Subset: FACS-sorted CD8+CD4-CCR7+CD45RA+ naive T cells. The CDR3 sequence: CASSQMTGGSFEQFF. The CDR3 DNA follows: TGCGCCAGCAGCCAAATGACAGGGGGCTCTTTTGAGCAGTTCTTC.